A few counts support the clone carrying this TCR beta chain. Its antigen is undetermined. A read error may produce the germline difference seen at one junction end. CDR1 is KGHDR, CDR2 SFDVKD, per germline. The CDR3 length is 12 residues. The data were obtained in a study of response to subunit inactivated influenza vaccine. TCRdb redid the calling of the RT-PCR reads with MiXCR, one entry per CDR3 protein. The profile shows under 750,000 distinct CDR3 sequences, about 10% of them singletons. Study observations and caveats: Authors suggested few new T cells are recruited by each seasonal influenza vaccination.

This chain connects TRBV24-1 to TRBJ2-1; D unclear. This sequence originates from a man aged 50 to 60 who received an inactivated influenza vaccine. This material consisted of PBMCs from blood, taken on the day of vaccination. Here the CDR3 reads CATTGSHNEQFF. In DNA form, the CDR3 reads TGTGCCACCACCGGCTCCCACAATGAGCAGTTCTTC.